Below, 27 T cell receptor beta chains from the same sample are listed, as sequenced in a study of blood T cell repertoires in COVID-19. This table comes from immunoSEQ multiplex PCR, and its TCRdb copy is limited to in-frame clones, with some not included. The sample holds around 200,000 clones, around 83% seen once. The material sequenced was peripheral blood. The source is a man aged 50 or older with active or convalescent COVID-19.

The chain links TRBV11-2 to TRBJ1-6, with TRBD1 as a possible D gene (6 bases). CDR1 SGHAT and CDR2 FQNNGV come from the germline V gene. The CDR3 runs 15 residues. V was trimmed by 4 bases and J by 7 bases, leaving 14 bases between them. The CDR3 DNA reads as TGTGCCAGCAGCTCACCCAGGGGCGAGAATTCACCCCTCCACTTT. Translation gives CASSSPRGENSPLHF.

This rearrangement joins TRBV19 to TRBJ1-2; no clear D. The ends were cut back, 7 bases at V and 8 bases at J, with 32 bases in the middle. The CDR3 runs 18 residues. CDR1 and CDR2 (germline): LNHDA, SQIVND (reference sequence). The CDR3 sequence: CASTPNIWVLLLDSGYTF. CDR3 bases: TGTGCCAGTACCCCGAACATTTGGGTTTTACTCCTGGACTCAGGCTACACCTTC.

This clone turned up a few times. J is TRBJ2-1 and V is TRBV6-2 or TRBV6-3; maybe TRBD2 (6 bases). V was trimmed by 6 bases and J by 8 bases, leaving 20 bases between them. There are 15 residues in the CDR3. Germline values: CDR1 MNHEY, CDR2 SVGEGT. CDR3 loop: CASSATSLGFHEQFF. The CDR3 coding sequence is TGTGCCAGCAGCGCGACTAGTCTGGGGTTCCATGAGCAGTTCTTC.

This chain links TRBV5-1 with TRBJ2-3; the match to TRBD2 covers 8 bases. Germline CDR1 SGHRS, CDR2 YFSETQ. CDR3 length: 15 residues. J lost 1 base, V lost 3 bases, and 4 bases had no gene match. DNA for the CDR3: TGCGCCAGCAGCTCCGGGAGGGGGGGCACAGATACGCAGTATTTT. As protein: CASSSGRGGTDTQYF.

The chain has TRBV20-1 and TRBJ2-3; 9 bases agree with TRBD2. Losses at the gene ends were 5 bases for V and 9 bases for J; bases not matched to a gene: 3. Germline V CDR1 and CDR2: DFQATT, SNEGSKA (reference sequence). This CDR3 has 11 residues. The CDR3 DNA sequence: TGCAGTGCTGACCTAGCGGGGACGCAGTATTTT. Translated, it gives CSADLAGTQYF.

The V gene is TRBV6-6, the J gene TRBJ2-1; 8 positions agree with TRBD2. With 5 bases clipped from V and 4 bases from J, the junction kept 4 bases outside the gene matches. Germline CDR1 MNHNY, CDR2 SVGAGI (reference sequence). The CDR3 spans 14 residues. CDR3 protein: CASSAGGGYNEQFF. In DNA, the CDR3 is TGTGCCAGCAGTGCGGGGGGAGGGTACAATGAGCAGTTCTTC.

This clone was seen more than once but under ten times. V and J are TRBV12-3 or TRBV12-4 and TRBJ1-3, with a weak D call TRBD1 (5 bases). Trimming pared 3 bases from V and 11 bases from J, leaving 8 bases between. This CDR3 region has 11 residues. CDR3 residues: CASSFRVPIYF. In DNA form, the CDR3 reads TGTGCCAGCAGTTTCAGGGTCCCCATATATTTT.

V usage is TRBV27 and J usage is TRBJ1-4, with 9 nucleotides matching TRBD1. Trimming cost V 5 bases and J 10 bases; bases outside gene matches: 8. The CDR3 has 14 residues. Germline assignment: CDR1 MNHEY and CDR2 SMNVEV (reference sequence). The CDR3 region has the DNA TGTGCCAGCAGTCCCGACAGGGGGGCGGGAAAACTGTTTTTT. This sequence encodes CASSPDRGAGKLFF.

The chain employs TRBV7-2 and TRBJ1-5, with TRBD1 identical over 9 bases. Germline-derived CDR1 and CDR2 are SGHTA and FQGNSA. There are 18 residues in the CDR3. The trim removed 0 bases at V and 6 bases at J, leaving 12 bases unmatched. CDR3 region: CASSLAGQGIGGIQPQHF. The CDR3 DNA is TGTGCCAGCAGCTTAGCGGGACAGGGAATTGGAGGGATTCAGCCCCAGCATTTT. Drawing the rest from reference TRBV7-2 and TRBJ1-5, the complete variable domain is GAGVSQSPSNKVTEKGKDVELRCDPISGHTALYWYRQSLGQGLEFLIYFQGNSAPDKSGLPSDRFSAERTGGSVSTLTIQRTQQEDSAVYLCASSLAGQGIGGIQPQHFGDGTRLSIL.

The chain links TRBV10-2 to TRBJ2-3, with D perhaps matching TRBD1 (6 bases). The CDR3 sequence is 14 residues long. Germline loops: CDR1 WSHSY, CDR2 SAAADI. V was trimmed by 7 bases and J by 2 bases, leaving 13 bases between them. CDR3 in DNA: TGCGCCAGCACAAGGCAGGGGACCACAGATACGCAGTATTTT. Its translation is CASTRQGTTDTQYF.

The chain uses TRBV14 and TRBJ2-1; possibly TRBD1 for D (5 bases). The germline V gene encodes CDR1 SGHDN and CDR2 FVKESK. V was clipped by 1 base and J by 6 bases, with 13 bases between them. The CDR3 covers 15 residues. CDR3 sequence reads: CASSQVPWGSNEQFF. The CDR3 DNA reads TGTGCCAGCAGCCAAGTCCCCTGGGGCTCCAATGAGCAGTTCTTC.

As regards this clone: The same CDR3 can be traced to other DNA sequences in this sample. The rearrangement joins TRBV28 to TRBJ1-1; D is unresolved. The CDR3 extends over 14 amino acids. V lost 2 bases, J lost 1 base, and 8 bases lay in between. Germline lookup yields CDR1 MDHEN and CDR2 SYDVKM. Written as DNA, the CDR3 is TGTGCCAGCAGTTTAACGGGAGGGAACACTGAAGCTTTCTTT. Encoded protein: CASSLTGGNTEAFF.

The chain combines TRBV5-4 with TRBJ1-1; 7 nucleotides match TRBD1. Germline trimming cut 4 bases from V and 4 bases from J; bases unmatched to any gene: 13. Germline values: CDR1 SGHNT, CDR2 YYREEE (reference sequence). CDR3 size: 16 residues. CDR3 sequence (DNA): TGTGCCAGCAGCCTCCCGAGGGCAGGGGGACGCACTGAAGCTTTCTTT. Translation gives CASSLPRAGGRTEAFF. Combining the CDR3 with reference TRBV5-4 and TRBJ1-1 gives the whole variable domain ETGVTQSPTHLIKTRGQQVTLRCSSQSGHNTVSWYQQALGQGPQFIFQYYREEENGRGNFPPRFSGLQFPNYSSELNVNALELDDSALYLCASSLPRAGGRTEAFFGQGTRLTVV.

For this clone: Distinct nucleotide sequences in the sample also encode this CDR3. V and J are TRBV4-3 and TRBJ1-2; no clear D gene. The V gene's germline CDR1 is LGHNA and CDR2 YSLEER. V was cut by 0 bases and J by 5 bases, with 7 bases left in between. The CDR3 consists of 13 residues. CDR3 DNA: TGCGCCAGCAGCCAAGATCCCGGTTATGGCTACACCTTC. Protein: CASSQDPGYGYTF.

This clone was counted once. The CDR3, as DNA: TGTGCCAGCAGTTTAAGCGGGACGTTCCATGAGCAGTTCTTC. Amino acid sequence: CASSLSGTFHEQFF. The rearrangement links TRBV27 to TRBJ2-1, with TRBD2 matching over 7 bases. Germline lookup yields CDR1 MNHEY and CDR2 SMNVEV (reference sequence). This CDR3 contains 14 residues. J lost 8 bases, V lost 2 bases, and 6 bases had no gene match.

J is TRBJ1-1 and V is TRBV12-5; maybe TRBD1 (6 bases). The germline V and J ends were trimmed by 1 base and 0 bases, with 15 bases remaining between them. There are 17 residues in the CDR3. Germline CDR1 and CDR2: LGHNT and FRNRAP. The CDR3 bases are TGTGCTAGTGGTTTGGGTTCAGGACAGCTATTGAACACTGAAGCTTTCTTT. Amino acids: CASGLGSGQLLNTEAFF.

This rearrangement joins TRBV18 to TRBJ2-7, with D tentatively TRBD2 (5 bases). Deletions cut 0 bases from V and 1 base from J, with 13 bases between. The CDR3 sequence is 16 residues long. CDR1 and CDR2 (germline): KGHSH, LQKENI. The CDR3 nucleotides read TGTGCCAGCTCACCACCATCCGGGATGTCATCCTACGAGCAGTACTTC. It yields the protein CASSPPSGMSSYEQYF.

The CDR3 sequence is CAIRTGGMISTDTQYF. The DNA of the CDR3 is TGTGCCATCAGAACCGGGGGGATGATTAGCACAGATACGCAGTATTTT. V and J are TRBV10-3 and TRBJ2-3; TRBD2 matches at 7 bases. J gave up 0 bases and V 6 bases, and 9 bases lay outside the gene matches. The CDR3 totals 16 residues. The germline gives CDR1 ENHRY, CDR2 SYGVKD.

The chain recombines TRBV6-5 with TRBJ2-7; 7 positions match TRBD2. Germline trimming cut 8 bases from V and 0 bases from J; bases unmatched to any gene: 10. The CDR3 is 15 residues long. Germline assignment: CDR1 MNHEY and CDR2 SVGAGI. CDR3 coding DNA: TGTGCCAGCCGTATACTAGCGCCGAGCTCCTACGAGCAGTACTTC. It specifies CASRILAPSSYEQYF.

This clone turned up a few times. V usage is TRBV30 and J usage is TRBJ1-1; D gene uncertain. Germline V CDR1 and CDR2: GTSNPN, SVGIG (reference sequence). Deletions cut 2 bases from V and 1 base from J, with 8 bases between. The CDR3 runs to 13 residues. The CDR3 bases are TGTGCCTGGAGTTTTGCAGGGAACACTGAAGCTTTCTTT. Amino acid sequence: CAWSFAGNTEAFF.

This chain connects TRBV20-1 to TRBJ2-5, with D maybe TRBD2 (6 bases). The germline gives CDR1 DFQATT, CDR2 SNEGSKA (reference sequence). The CDR3 loop spans 11 amino acids. The CDR3 spells CTIDGGETQYF. DNA for the CDR3: TGCACCATAGATGGGGGGGAGACCCAGTACTTC.

In its sample, this clone was seen once. V and J are TRBV5-4 and TRBJ2-1; 7 bases agree with TRBD2. CDR1 is SGHNT and CDR2 is YYREEE in the germline V gene (reference sequence). V dropped 0 bases and J dropped 1; count of bases not matched to a gene: 10. CDR3 length: 18 residues. The CDR3 loop reads CASSLVKSGGPSYNEQFF. The CDR3 DNA reads TGTGCCAGCAGCTTGGTCAAATCGGGGGGTCCTTCCTACAATGAGCAGTTCTTC. Using reference TRBV5-4 and TRBJ2-1 for the parts outside the CDR3, the full variable domain is ETGVTQSPTHLIKTRGQQVTLRCSSQSGHNTVSWYQQALGQGPQFIFQYYREEENGRGNFPPRFSGLQFPNYSSELNVNALELDDSALYLCASSLVKSGGPSYNEQFFGPGTRLTVL.

The chain combines TRBV7-2 with TRBJ2-3, with TRBD2 matching over 13 bases. V was pared by 1 base and J by 5 bases, with 6 bases of the junction left unmatched. Germline loops: CDR1 SGHTA, CDR2 FQGNSA. This CDR3 comprises 17 residues. The CDR3 nucleotides read TGTGCCAGCAGCTTAGAGACTAGCGGGGGGAAACGAGATACGCAGTATTTT. Its translation is CASSLETSGGKRDTQYF.

Worth noting for this clone: The sample has other DNA sequences that encode this CDR3 too. The chain links TRBV7-9 to TRBJ1-4; TRBD1 matches at 9 bases. Losses at the gene ends were 6 bases for V and 8 bases for J; bases not matched to a gene: 7. CDR3 length: 14 residues. CDR1 is SEHNR and CDR2 is FQNEAQ in the germline V gene (reference sequence). CDR3: CASSSTGGSEKLFF. The CDR3 bases are TGTGCCAGCAGTTCGACAGGGGGAAGCGAAAAACTGTTTTTT.

The chain couples TRBV6-2 or TRBV6-3 to TRBJ2-7; TRBD1 matches 7 bases. The CDR3 spans 14 residues. The V and J ends lost 2 bases and 2 bases, in that order; junction bases with no gene match: 3. Germline V gene sequence: CDR1 MNHEY, CDR2 SVGEGT. In DNA, the CDR3 is TGTGCCAGCAGTTACCGACAGGGAGCCTACGAGCAGTACTTC. Translating it yields CASSYRQGAYEQYF.

The chain combines TRBV9 with TRBJ2-1; D might be TRBD2 (6 bases). Looked up from germline, CDR1 is SGDLS and CDR2 is YYNGEE. V gave up 0 bases and J gave up 1 base, with 11 bases separating them. The CDR3 contains 16 residues. This CDR3 reads CASSVGGRESYNEQFF. The CDR3 DNA sequence: TGTGCCAGCAGCGTAGGAGGACGGGAGTCCTACAATGAGCAGTTCTTC.

The V gene is TRBV7-2, the J gene TRBJ1-1; 9 bases are shared with TRBD1. The germline gives CDR1 SGHTA, CDR2 FQGNSA. The CDR3 consists of 15 residues. The V and J ends lost 4 bases and 6 bases, in that order; junction bases with no gene match: 9. CDR3 nucleotide sequence: TGTGCCAGCAGCTCAGGACAGGGGTTAAGGGCTGAAGCTTTCTTT. It specifies CASSSGQGLRAEAFF.